This entry is about one T cell receptor (beta chain). Trimming stripped 4 bases from V and 2 bases from J, with 8 bases between. The germline V gene encodes CDR1 LNHDA and CDR2 SQIVND (reference sequence). This CDR3 is 13 amino acids long. Assay: immunoSEQ multiplex PCR; the TCRdb copy retains only in-frame clones and omits some. The sample contains roughly 260,000 clones, 85% to 90% of which appear only once. The data were obtained in a study of blood T cell repertoires in COVID-19. Study information: COVID-19 samples from acute and convalescent phases originated in the United States, Italy and Spain.

The clonotype comes from a middle-aged woman with acute or convalescent COVID-19. Sequenced sample: peripheral blood. The chain is built from TRBV19 and TRBJ1-2; no clear D. The CDR3 loop reads CASSKNENYGYTF. The CDR3 region has the DNA TGTGCCAGTAGTAAAAACGAGAACTATGGCTACACCTTC.